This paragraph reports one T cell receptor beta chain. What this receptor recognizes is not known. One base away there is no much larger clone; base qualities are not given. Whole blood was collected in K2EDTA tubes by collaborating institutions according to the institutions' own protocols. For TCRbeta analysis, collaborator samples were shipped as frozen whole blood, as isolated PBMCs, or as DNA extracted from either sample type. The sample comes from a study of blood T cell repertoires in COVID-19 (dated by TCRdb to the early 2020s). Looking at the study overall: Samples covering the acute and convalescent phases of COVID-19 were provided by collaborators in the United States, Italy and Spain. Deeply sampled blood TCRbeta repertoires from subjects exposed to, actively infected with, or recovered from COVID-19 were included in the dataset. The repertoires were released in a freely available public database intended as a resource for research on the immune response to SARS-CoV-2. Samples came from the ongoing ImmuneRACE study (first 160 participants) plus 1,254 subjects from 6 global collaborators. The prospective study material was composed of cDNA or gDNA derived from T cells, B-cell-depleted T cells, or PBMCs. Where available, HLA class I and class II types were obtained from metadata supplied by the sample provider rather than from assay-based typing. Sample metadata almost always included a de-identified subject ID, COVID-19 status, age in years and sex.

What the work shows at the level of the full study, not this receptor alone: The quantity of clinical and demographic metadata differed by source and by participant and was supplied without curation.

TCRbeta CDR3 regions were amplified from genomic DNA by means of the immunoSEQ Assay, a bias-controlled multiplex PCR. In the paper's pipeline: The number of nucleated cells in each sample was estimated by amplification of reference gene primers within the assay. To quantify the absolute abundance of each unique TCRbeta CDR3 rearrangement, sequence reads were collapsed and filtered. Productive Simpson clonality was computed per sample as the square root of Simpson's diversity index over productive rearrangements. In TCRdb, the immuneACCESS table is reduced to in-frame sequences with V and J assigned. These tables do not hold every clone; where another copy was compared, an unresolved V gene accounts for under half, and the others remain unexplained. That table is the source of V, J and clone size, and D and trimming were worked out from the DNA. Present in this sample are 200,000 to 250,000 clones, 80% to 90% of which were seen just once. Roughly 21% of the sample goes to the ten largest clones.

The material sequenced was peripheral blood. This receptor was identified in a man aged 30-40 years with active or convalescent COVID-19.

The base sequence is TGTGCCACCAGCAGAGACAGGGGGCGCGGGGAGACCCAGTACTTC. It translates as CATSRDRGRGETQYF. The rearranged segments are TRBV15 and TRBJ2-5, and TRBD1 matches 8 of the central bases. Unmatched junction bases come to 5, with V trimmed by 0 bases and J by 5 bases. The CDR3 has 15 amino acids, counting the end cysteine and phenylalanine. This entry keeps only the CDR3 DNA: 45 bases, framed from base 1. Via the germline V gene (reference sequence), CDR1 is LNHNV and CDR2 YYDKDF.